A single sample gave rise to the 21 T cell receptor beta chains below, sequenced in a study of control samples from healthy donors and cancer patients. Clones were sequenced by immunoSEQ multiplex PCR, and TCRdb holds only the in-frame ones, with some missing. The profile shows just under 150,000 clones, approximately 92% of them singletons. Sequencing used blood. These receptors came from a man aged 25 to 40 in good health.

Here the CDR3 reads CASGTSGGAVHEQYF. The CDR3 DNA reads TGTGCCAGCGGGACTAGCGGGGGGGCCGTCCACGAGCAGTACTTC. This chain uses TRBV9 with TRBJ2-7; the match to TRBD2 covers 16 bases. The CDR3 length is 15 residues. Per the germline V gene, CDR1 is SGDLS and CDR2 is YYNGEE. V lost 7 bases, J lost 5 bases, and 6 bases stayed unmatched.

The chain recombines TRBV19 with TRBJ1-2; possible D gene TRBD1, 5 bases. V lost 4 bases to trimming and J lost 4 bases, with 10 bases between them. The CDR3 runs 13 residues. CDR1 LNHDA and CDR2 SQIVND come from the germline V gene (reference sequence). CDR3 loop: CASSTTESYGYTF. The CDR3 DNA is TGTGCCAGTAGTACGACAGAGTCCTATGGCTACACCTTC.

The count of this clone is one. The rearrangement uses TRBV12-3 or TRBV12-4 and TRBJ1-1; D gene unclear. This CDR3 comprises 13 residues. V was pared by 6 bases and J by 2 bases, with 10 bases between. The CDR3 sequence: CASRSRDNTEAFF. In DNA, the CDR3 is TGTGCCAGCAGATCGAGGGATAACACTGAAGCTTTCTTT.

The chain couples TRBV2 to TRBJ1-2; D might be TRBD1 (5 bases). The CDR3 sequence is 12 residues long. Trimming took 4 bases from V and 8 from J, leaving 11 bases between them. Germline V gene data show CDR1 as SNHLY and CDR2 as FYNNEI. The CDR3 is CASSGGTLGYTF. CDR3 coding DNA: TGTGCCAGCAGTGGAGGGACCCTGGGCTACACCTTC.

The V call is TRBV7-9, the J call TRBJ2-1; D possibly corresponds to TRBD1 (6 bases). The CDR3 runs to 15 residues. V lost 4 bases and J lost 0, with 10 bases in between. The germline gives CDR1 SEHNR, CDR2 FQNEAQ (reference sequence). The CDR3 protein is CASSSDRYSYNEQFF. The DNA for the CDR3 is TGTGCCAGCAGCTCTGACAGGTACTCCTACAATGAGCAGTTCTTC.

The CDR3 sequence: CAWSVGRFGTEAFF. As DNA, the CDR3 is TGTGCCTGGAGTGTAGGCAGGTTTGGCACTGAAGCTTTCTTT. The V and J genes are TRBV30 and TRBJ1-1; D is unresolved. CDR1 GTSNPN and CDR2 SVGIG come from the germline V gene (reference sequence). There are 14 residues in the CDR3. Trimming pared 0 bases from V and 4 bases from J, leaving 12 bases between.

The genes are TRBV19 and TRBJ2-7; D possibly uses TRBD1 or TRBD2 (6 bases each). This CDR3 contains 14 residues. Trimming removed 1 base from V and 3 bases from J, with 10 bases in between. Germline V gene sequence: CDR1 LNHDA, CDR2 SQIVND (reference sequence). The CDR3 DNA reads TGTGCCAGTAGTATAGCCGGGGGCGACTACGAGCAGTACTTC. Translation gives CASSIAGGDYEQYF.

The chain has TRBV19 and TRBJ1-2, with 12 bases that match TRBD1. Germline V gene data show CDR1 as LNHDA and CDR2 as SQIVND (reference sequence). V shed 10 bases and J 7 bases; nucleotides not matched to a gene: 7. This CDR3 is built from 13 residues. DNA for the CDR3: TGTGCCAAGAGGGACAGGGGGCCGCGTGGCTACACCTTC. Residues: CAKRDRGPRGYTF.

The DNA for the CDR3 is TGTGCCAGCAGCCAAATCTCAGGACAGGGGGCTTCCTACGAGCAGTACTTC. It yields the protein CASSQISGQGASYEQYF. V and J are TRBV3-1 (or the pseudogene TRBV3-2) and TRBJ2-7; 11 bases are shared with TRBD1. CDR3 length: 17 amino acids. The ends lost 2 bases at V and 1 base at J; junction bases unmatched: 7. Germline assignment: CDR1 LGHDT and CDR2 YNNKEL (reference sequence).

The genes are TRBV7-3 and TRBJ2-7; possible D gene TRBD2, 5 bases. This CDR3 has 13 amino acids. Between the trimmed V and J ends, which lost 3 bases and 5 bases, there was a span of 11 bases. Looked up from germline, CDR1 is SGHTA and CDR2 is FQGTGA. Here the CDR3 DNA reads TGTGCCAGCAGCTTCGGGGTCGGGGACGAGCAGTACTTC. This codes for CASSFGVGDEQYF.

The J gene is TRBJ2-2, the V gene TRBV5-1; weak D call: TRBD2 (7 bases). This CDR3 region has 18 residues. V dropped 1 base and J dropped 2 bases, with 18 bases sitting between them. The germline V gene has CDR1 SGHRS and CDR2 YFSETQ. CDR3 bases: TGCGCCAGCAGCTTGCGCGGGGGCGGGGGCCTCAACACCGGGGAGCTGTTTTTT. Protein sequence: CASSLRGGGGLNTGELFF.

Here the CDR3 DNA reads TGTGCCAGCAGGACGACTAGCGGGGGGACCGGGGAGCTGTTTTTT. Translation gives CASRTTSGGTGELFF. The chain joins TRBV7-8 to TRBJ2-2; 13 nucleotides agree with TRBD2. After removal of 6 bases from V and 5 bases from J, the junction contained 3 bases not matched to a gene. The CDR3 extends over 15 amino acids. Germline V gives CDR1 SGHVS, CDR2 FQNEAQ.

The chain joins TRBV10-1 to TRBJ1-3; D call uncertain. The CDR3 is made up of 15 amino acids. CDR1 and CDR2 (germline): WNHNN, SYGVQD (reference sequence). Trimming removed 6 bases at V and 0 bases at J, with 12 bases between. CDR3 protein: CASSLDGSSGNTIYF. CDR3 coding DNA: TGCGCCAGCAGCTTGGACGGGAGCTCTGGAAACACCATATATTTT.

The CDR3 nucleotides are TGTGCCAGCAGCTTTCCGGGACAGAGCTATGGCTACACCTTC. Its translation is CASSFPGQSYGYTF. The chain links TRBV7-9 to TRBJ1-2, with 7 nucleotides matching TRBD1. V lost 3 bases and J lost 4; bases outside the gene matches: 5. This CDR3 is 14 amino acids long. Germline CDR1 SEHNR, CDR2 FQNEAQ (reference sequence).

The chain uses TRBV5-8 and TRBJ2-1, with D unresolved. Germline V lookup: CDR1 SGHTS, CDR2 YDEGEE. This CDR3 region has 13 residues. V lost 1 base and J lost 7, with 9 bases in between. In nucleotides, the CDR3 is TGTGCCAGCAGCTTGTTGGTGGGTAATGAGCAGTTCTTC. Translated, it gives CASSLLVGNEQFF. The entire variable domain, with the rest obtained from reference TRBV5-8 and TRBJ2-1, is as follows: EAGVTQSPTHLIKTRGQQATLRCSPISGHTSVYWYQQALGLGLQFLLWYDEGEERNRGNFPPRFSGRQFPNYSSELNVNALELEDSALYLCASSLLVGNEQFFGPGTRLTVL.

The chain combines TRBV6-6 with TRBJ1-4, with D possibly being TRBD1 (6 bases). V was cut by 4 bases and J by 8 bases, with 17 bases left in between. This CDR3 comprises 15 residues. CDR1 is MNHNY, CDR2 SVGAGI, per germline (reference sequence). CDR3 DNA sequence: TGTGCCAGCAGTTCAAAAGACACAGGGCGGGAAAAACTGTTTTTT. It is translated as CASSSKDTGREKLFF.

The chain has TRBV6-5 and TRBJ1-1; 8 bases fit TRBD1. This CDR3 spans 14 amino acids. From germline, CDR1 is MNHEY and CDR2 SVGAGI. Trimming removed 6 bases from V and 14 bases from J; junction bases left unmatched: 17. CDR3 DNA: TGTGCCAGCAGCCCCTCGCCAGGGGGCCGACAGGCCTTCTTT. Its translation: CASSPSPGGRQAFF.

This clone occurred once. The same CDR3 is also encoded by other DNA sequences in this sample. The J gene is TRBJ2-3, the V gene TRBV6-5; TRBD2 agrees at 8 bases. CDR1 and CDR2 from the germline V gene are MNHEY and SVGAGI. This CDR3 has 15 amino acids. V trimming: 5 bases; J trimming: 0 bases; junction bases outside the gene matches: 4. The CDR3 DNA is TGTGCCAGCAGTAGCGGGGGTTTCAGCACAGATACGCAGTATTTT. As protein: CASSSGGFSTDTQYF.

This sequence joins TRBV19 and TRBJ2-7; 7 nucleotides agree with TRBD1. This CDR3 spans 14 amino acids. V shed 3 bases and J 1 base; nucleotides not matched to a gene: 3. Germline CDR1 and CDR2: LNHDA and SQIVND (reference sequence). The CDR3 sequence: CASSIDRDSYEQYF. CDR3 nucleotide sequence: TGTGCCAGTAGTATCGACAGGGATTCCTACGAGCAGTACTTC.

The rearrangement joins TRBV10-2 to TRBJ2-2, with 7 bases identical to TRBD1. Germline lookup yields CDR1 WSHSY and CDR2 SAAADI. Germline trimming cut 0 bases from V and 4 bases from J; bases unmatched to any gene: 5. The CDR3 extends over 16 amino acids. The DNA for the CDR3 is TGCGCCAGCAGTGAGTCGATGGCAGGGGGCACCGGGGAGCTGTTTTTT. Translated: CASSESMAGGTGELFF.

The chain is built from TRBV10-3 and TRBJ2-2, with D possibly TRBD1 on 7 matching bases. Germline V CDR1 and CDR2: ENHRY, SYGVKD. The CDR3 covers 15 residues. V shed 3 bases and J shed 4 bases, with 12 bases lying between them. CDR3 protein: CAISDPRGATGELFF. The CDR3 nucleotides are TGTGCCATCAGTGACCCCAGGGGGGCCACCGGGGAGCTGTTTTTT.